This TCR beta chain was sequenced in a study of blood T cell repertoires in COVID-19. Turning to the study itself: Researchers got acute and convalescent COVID-19 samples from the United States, Italy and Spain. The analysed material was cDNA or gDNA that came from T cells, B-cell-depleted T cells, or PBMCs.

The V end was cut by 10 bases, the J end by 1 base, with 15 bases between. The CDR3 length is 14 residues. CDR1 and CDR2 (germline): WSHSY, SAAADI. Per the study methods: The authors estimated nucleated cell counts from reference gene primer amplification. TCRdb's copy holds only in-frame clones and misses some; the assay was immunoSEQ multiplex PCR. The D gene and trimming were derived from the DNA, and the V and J assignments and clone size from that table. The sample has about 35,000 clones; 80% are singletons. The chain joins TRBV10-2 to TRBJ2-3, with D perhaps matching TRBD1 (6 bases). This TCR was recovered from a woman in her 70s with acute or convalescent COVID-19. Source material: peripheral blood. In nucleotides, the CDR3 is TGCGCCACCGGCAAGGGGGAGCGCACAGATACGCAGTATTTT. This encodes CATGKGERTDTQYF.